The rows below give T cell receptor beta chains drawn from one sample of a study of cytomegalovirus exposure and HLA in healthy donors. Sequencing was performed with immunoSEQ multiplex PCR; in TCRdb, only in-frame clones are kept and a portion is missing. The data show some 200,000 clones, approximately 79% seen once. Sequencing was performed on PBMCs. The receptors come from a girl aged 5-17 years in good health and CMV-seropositive. The CDR3 runs from the conserved cysteine through the conserved F or W. The order of the fields is clone size, V gene, CDR3 length, J gene, D gene, CDR3 DNA, CDR3 protein. The D gene is left open where the match is weak. Expanded clones are given a class, and other clones once, few, many or no size at all.

NA	TRBV7-9	17	TRBJ2-3	NA	TGTGCCAGCAGCTTCCCCAGGGGCCCAACTAGCACAGATACGCAGTATTTT	CASSFPRGPTSTDTQYF
NA	TRBV10-2	15	TRBJ2-3	TRBD2	TGCGCCAGCAGTGAGTTAGCGGGGGGGCCGGATACGCAGTATTTT	CASSELAGGPDTQYF
NA	TRBV6-5	15	TRBJ2-1	TRBD2	TGTGCCAGCAGTTACTCGGTAGCGGGGATCAATGAGCAGTTCTTC	CASSYSVAGINEQFF
NA	TRBV19	15	TRBJ1-2	NA	TGTGCCAGTAGTATTCGTCGGGGGGGAGACTATGGCTACACCTTC	CASSIRRGGDYGYTF
NA	TRBV7-2	14	TRBJ2-5	NA	TGTGCCAGCAGTCTCACAGGGATTCAAGAGACCCAGTACTTC	CASSLTGIQETQYF
NA	TRBV29-1	13	TRBJ1-4	NA	TGCAGCGTTGAAGGGGAGGGGGTTGAAAAACTGTTTTTT	CSVEGEGVEKLFF
NA	TRBV10-3	15	TRBJ2-7	TRBD1	TGTGCCATCAGTGAGTTCGCCGGGACAGACTACGAGCAGTACTTC	CAISEFAGTDYEQYF
NA	TRBV7-9	16	TRBJ2-5	TRBD1	TGTGCCAGCAGCTCGACGCCGGGACAGGGTTTTGCGACCCAGTACTTC	CASSSTPGQGFATQYF
NA	TRBV5-1	14	TRBJ2-1	TRBD1	TGCGCCAGCAGCGCGGGACAGGGTTACAATGAGCAGTTCTTC	CASSAGQGYNEQFF
NA	TRBV6-5	15	TRBJ2-5	NA	TGTGCCAGCAGTTCCCCCCCGGGGGTACAAGAGACCCAGTACTTC	CASSSPPGVQETQYF
NA	TRBV2	13	TRBJ1-1	TRBD1	TGTGCCAACCTGGACAGGGCGGCCACTGAAGCTTTCTTT	CANLDRAATEAFF
NA	TRBV7-2	15	TRBJ1-4	TRBD1	TGTGCCAGCAGCTCCCGGACAGGGCCTAATGAAAAACTGTTTTTT	CASSSRTGPNEKLFF
once	TRBV7-6	15	TRBJ2-1	TRBD1	TGTGCCAGCAGCACCGGGACAGGTAGTCTCAATGAGCAGTTCTTC	CASSTGTGSLNEQFF
NA	TRBV4-1	13	TRBJ2-7	NA	TGCGCCAGCAGCCAAGTCAGGACCTACGAGCAGTACTTC	CASSQVRTYEQYF
NA	TRBV6-5	15	TRBJ2-3	NA	TGTGCCAGCAGCTACGGGGGCCCCAGCACAGATACGCAGTATTTT	CASSYGGPSTDTQYF
NA	TRBV7-8	12	TRBJ1-3	NA	TGTGCCAGCAGCCTATTTGGAAACACCATATATTTT	CASSLFGNTIYF
few	TRBV11-3	14	TRBJ1-5	NA	TGTGCCAGCAGCTTCAAGGGGAAGGGGGAGCCCCAGCATTTT	CASSFKGKGEPQHF
NA	TRBV1	13	TRBJ1-4	NA	TGCACCAGCAGCCCCCTTCTACATGAAAAACTGTTTTTT	CTSSPLLHEKLFF
NA	TRBV12-5	15	TRBJ1-1	TRBD1	TGTGCTAGTGGTCAAGCCGACAGGGGACTGGCTGAAGCTTTCTTT	CASGQADRGLAEAFF
few	TRBV5-6	12	TRBJ2-1	TRBD2	TGTGCCAGCAGCGACGGGGGGGGGCAGGAGTTCTTC	CASSDGGGQEFF